What follows is one TCR beta chain and its context. Its antigen is unknown. This sample was taken from a study of T cell responses to AZD1222 COVID-19 vaccine. The study, taken as a whole, reports: Only a handful of individuals given AZD1222 were seropositive at baseline.

Germline-derived CDR1 and CDR2 are KGHSH and LQKENI. This CDR3 comprises 14 residues. V lost 5 bases and J lost 7; bases outside the gene matches: 9. Sequencing used immunoSEQ multiplex PCR; TCRdb keeps in-frame clones, though not all of them. The data contain 250,000 to 300,000 clones, 94% of them singletons. Sequenced here: peripheral blood, sampled 28 days after the second AZD1222 dose. J is TRBJ1-2 and V is TRBV18; 8 nucleotides agree with TRBD1. The TCR was taken from an adult who received the AZD1222 COVID-19 vaccine. CDR3 region: CASSGTRDRSGYTF. The DNA for the CDR3 is TGTGCCAGCTCAGGAACTCGGGACAGGAGTGGCTACACCTTC.